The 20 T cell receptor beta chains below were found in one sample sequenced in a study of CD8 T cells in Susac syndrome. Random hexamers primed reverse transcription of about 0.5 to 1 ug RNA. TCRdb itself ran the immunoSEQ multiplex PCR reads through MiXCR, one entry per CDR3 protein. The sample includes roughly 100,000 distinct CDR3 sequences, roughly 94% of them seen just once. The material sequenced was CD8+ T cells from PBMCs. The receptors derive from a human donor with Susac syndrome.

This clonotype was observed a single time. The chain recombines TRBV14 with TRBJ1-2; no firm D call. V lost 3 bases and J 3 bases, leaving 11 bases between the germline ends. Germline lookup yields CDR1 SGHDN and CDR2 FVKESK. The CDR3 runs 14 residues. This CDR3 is CASSHLGGDYGYTF. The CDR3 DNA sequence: TGTGCCAGCAGCCACTTGGGAGGCGACTATGGCTACACCTTC.

The CDR3 bases are TGTGCCAGCAGTTTAGGACAGGCCTCCTACGAGCAGTACTTC. Translated: CASSLGQASYEQYF. V and J are TRBV27 and TRBJ2-7; the match to TRBD1 covers 7 bases. There are 14 residues in the CDR3. V lost 2 bases and J lost 0; bases outside the gene matches: 1. Germline V gives CDR1 MNHEY, CDR2 SMNVEV (reference sequence).

The chain's CDR3 is CASSRGTGQETQYF. The DNA for the CDR3 is TGTGCCAGCAGCCGGGGGACAGGCCAAGAGACCCAGTACTTC. The V gene is TRBV4-2, the J gene TRBJ2-5; the match to TRBD1 covers 8 bases. Germline CDR1 reads LGHNA; CDR2 reads YNFKEQ. The CDR3 is 14 residues long. V was pared by 4 bases and J by 1 base, with 2 bases of the junction left unmatched.

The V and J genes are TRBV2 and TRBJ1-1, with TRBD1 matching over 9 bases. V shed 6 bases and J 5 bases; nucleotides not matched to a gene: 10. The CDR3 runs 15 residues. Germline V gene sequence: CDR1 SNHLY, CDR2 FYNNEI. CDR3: CASRNSGTGKTEAFF. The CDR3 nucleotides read TGTGCCAGCAGGAACTCCGGGACAGGGAAAACTGAAGCTTTCTTT.

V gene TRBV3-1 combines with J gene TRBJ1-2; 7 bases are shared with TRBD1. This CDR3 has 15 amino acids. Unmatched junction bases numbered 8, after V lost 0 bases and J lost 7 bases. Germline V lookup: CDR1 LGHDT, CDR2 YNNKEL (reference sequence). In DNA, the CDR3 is TGTGCCAGCAGCCAAGATGTGACAGGGACGCCTGGCTACACCTTC. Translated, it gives CASSQDVTGTPGYTF.

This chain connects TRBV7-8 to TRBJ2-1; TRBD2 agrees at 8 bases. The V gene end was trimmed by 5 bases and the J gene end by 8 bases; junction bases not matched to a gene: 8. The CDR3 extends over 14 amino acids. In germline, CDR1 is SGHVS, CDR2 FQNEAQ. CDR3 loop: CASSQTGGSHEQFF. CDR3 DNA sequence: TGTGCCAGCAGCCAGACGGGGGGGTCCCATGAGCAGTTCTTC.

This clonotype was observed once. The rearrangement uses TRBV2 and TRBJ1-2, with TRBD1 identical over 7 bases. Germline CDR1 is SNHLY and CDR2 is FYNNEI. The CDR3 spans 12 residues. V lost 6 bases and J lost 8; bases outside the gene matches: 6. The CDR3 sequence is CASRYTGDGYTF. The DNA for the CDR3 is TGTGCCAGCAGATATACAGGGGACGGCTACACCTTC.

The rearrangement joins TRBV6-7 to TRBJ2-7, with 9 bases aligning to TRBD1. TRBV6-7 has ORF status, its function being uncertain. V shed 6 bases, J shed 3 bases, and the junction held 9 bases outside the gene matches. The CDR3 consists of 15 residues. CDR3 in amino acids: CASRSPPGQGYEQYF. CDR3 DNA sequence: TGTGCCAGCAGATCACCTCCGGGACAGGGCTACGAGCAGTACTTC.

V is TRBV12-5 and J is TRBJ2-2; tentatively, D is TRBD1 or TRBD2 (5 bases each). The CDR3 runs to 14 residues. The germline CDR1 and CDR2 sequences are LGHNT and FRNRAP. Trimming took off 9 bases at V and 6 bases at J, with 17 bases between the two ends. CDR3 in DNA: TGTGCTAGCCGGGACCCTTCACGCGCCGGGGAGCTGTTTTTT. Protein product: CASRDPSRAGELFF.

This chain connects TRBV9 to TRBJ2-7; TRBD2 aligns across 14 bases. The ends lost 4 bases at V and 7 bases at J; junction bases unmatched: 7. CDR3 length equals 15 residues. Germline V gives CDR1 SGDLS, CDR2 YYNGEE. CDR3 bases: TGTGCCAGCAGCCCAGAGGGACTAGCGGGGGTGGAGCAGTACTTC. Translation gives CASSPEGLAGVEQYF.

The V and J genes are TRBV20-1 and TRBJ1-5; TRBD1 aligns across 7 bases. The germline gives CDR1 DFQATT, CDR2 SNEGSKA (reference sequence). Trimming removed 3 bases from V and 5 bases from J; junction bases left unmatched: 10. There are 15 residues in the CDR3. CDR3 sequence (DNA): TGCAGTGCTAGTGTCCGACAGGGTGTCGATCAGCCCCAGCATTTT. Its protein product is CSASVRQGVDQPQHF.

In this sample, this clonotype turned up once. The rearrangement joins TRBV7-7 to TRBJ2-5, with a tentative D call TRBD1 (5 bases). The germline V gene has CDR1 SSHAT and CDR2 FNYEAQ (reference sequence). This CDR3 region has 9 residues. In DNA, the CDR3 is TGTGCAGCAGGGGAGACCCAGTACTTC. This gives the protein CAAGETQYF.

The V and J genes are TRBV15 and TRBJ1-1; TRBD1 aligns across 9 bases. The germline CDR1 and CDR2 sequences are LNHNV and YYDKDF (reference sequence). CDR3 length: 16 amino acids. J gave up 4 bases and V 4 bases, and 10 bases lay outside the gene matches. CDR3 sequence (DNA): TGTGCCACCAGCACCACACAGGGGGCGCGAGGCACTGAAGCTTTCTTT. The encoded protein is CATSTTQGARGTEAFF. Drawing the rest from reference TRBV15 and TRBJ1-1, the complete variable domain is DAMVIQNPRYQVTQFGKPVTLSCSQTLNHNVMYWYQQKSSQAPKLLFHYYDKDFNNEADTPDNFQSRRPNTSFCFLDIRSPGLGDTAMYLCATSTTQGARGTEAFFGQGTRLTVV.

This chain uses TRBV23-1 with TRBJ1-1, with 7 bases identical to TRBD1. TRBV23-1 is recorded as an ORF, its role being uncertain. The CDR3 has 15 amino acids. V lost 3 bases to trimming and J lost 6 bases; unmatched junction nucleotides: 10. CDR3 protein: CASSHRMGQLSEAFF. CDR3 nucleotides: TGCGCCAGCAGTCACCGCATGGGACAGCTCTCTGAAGCTTTCTTT.

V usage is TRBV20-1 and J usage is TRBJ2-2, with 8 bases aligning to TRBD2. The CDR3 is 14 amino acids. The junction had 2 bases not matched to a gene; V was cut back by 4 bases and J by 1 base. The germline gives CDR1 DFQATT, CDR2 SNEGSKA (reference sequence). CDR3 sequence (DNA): TGCAGTGCTACGGGACTAGAGAACACCGGGGAGCTGTTTTTT. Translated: CSATGLENTGELFF.

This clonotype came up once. This CDR3 reads CASSQDLEGLNGYTF. The CDR3 coding sequence is TGTGCCAGCAGCCAAGATTTGGAGGGGTTGAATGGCTACACCTTC. The rearrangement uses TRBV3-1 and TRBJ1-2, with D tentatively TRBD1 (5 bases). Germline assignment: CDR1 LGHDT and CDR2 YNNKEL (reference sequence). The CDR3 has 15 residues. Between the trimmed V and J ends, which lost 0 bases and 6 bases, there was a span of 14 bases.

The CDR3 protein is CASSTGTGGYEQYF. Written as DNA, the CDR3 is TGTGCCAGCAGCACCGGGACAGGGGGCTACGAGCAGTACTTC. This chain uses TRBV12-3 or TRBV12-4 with TRBJ2-7; 11 nucleotides agree with TRBD1. Losses at the gene ends were 6 bases for V and 3 bases for J; bases not matched to a gene: 4. This CDR3 spans 14 amino acids.

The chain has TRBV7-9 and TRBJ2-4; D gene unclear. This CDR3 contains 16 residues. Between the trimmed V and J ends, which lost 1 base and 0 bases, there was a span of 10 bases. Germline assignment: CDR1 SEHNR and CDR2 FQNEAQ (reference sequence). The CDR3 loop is CASSLDGPLAKNIQYF. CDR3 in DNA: TGTGCCAGCAGCTTAGATGGGCCGCTAGCCAAAAACATTCAGTACTTC.

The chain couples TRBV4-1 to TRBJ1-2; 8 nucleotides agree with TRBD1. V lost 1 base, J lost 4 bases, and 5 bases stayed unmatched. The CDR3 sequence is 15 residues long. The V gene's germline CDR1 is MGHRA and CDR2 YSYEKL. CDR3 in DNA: TGCGCCAGCAGCCAAGCTACAGGGGGAGCCTATGGCTACACCTTC. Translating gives CASSQATGGAYGYTF.

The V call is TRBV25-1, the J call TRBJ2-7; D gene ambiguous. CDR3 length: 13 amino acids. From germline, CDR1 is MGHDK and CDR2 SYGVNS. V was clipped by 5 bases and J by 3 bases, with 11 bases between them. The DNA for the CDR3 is TGTGCCAGCAGTCCGACAAGCTACTACGAGCAGTACTTC. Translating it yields CASSPTSYYEQYF.